These 26 T cell receptor beta chains originate from one sample sequenced in a study of PD-L1 blockade in urothelial cancer. Time point noted: pretreatment peripheral blood. Measured with immunoSEQ multiplex PCR; TCRdb has only the in-frame clones, and not every one. This repertoire shows 100,000 to 150,000 clones, around 85% found once; its top ten account for under 3.5%. The material sequenced was PBMCs, taken around atezolizumab (anti-PD-L1) treatment. All receptors derive from a man in his fifties with urothelial cancer.

The chain carries TRBV6-5 and TRBJ1-5, with TRBD1 matching over 10 bases. Germline CDR1 is MNHEY and CDR2 is SVGAGI. Losses at the gene ends were 5 bases for V and 4 bases for J; bases not matched to a gene: 5. This CDR3 spans 15 amino acids. CDR3 coding DNA: TGTGCCAGCAGTAAAGACAGGGGGCTGAATCAGCCCCAGCATTTT. Translated, it gives CASSKDRGLNQPQHF.

The V call is TRBV10-3, the J call TRBJ1-2; unclear D gene. Germline V gene lookup returns CDR1 ENHRY and CDR2 SYGVKD. CDR3 size: 14 residues. V dropped 10 bases and J dropped 1 base, with 16 bases sitting between them. This CDR3 is CATDNESRNYGYTF. For the CDR3, the DNA is TGTGCCACCGACAATGAATCCCGTAACTATGGCTACACCTTC.

The rearrangement joins TRBV5-6 to TRBJ2-7; 7 bases line up with TRBD2. J was trimmed by 3 bases and V by 4 bases; bases with no gene match: 4. The CDR3 has 13 residues. Per the germline V gene, CDR1 is SGHDT and CDR2 is YYEEEE. CDR3 nucleotide sequence: TGTGCCAGCAGCCGCGGGACTAACTACGAGCAGTACTTC. Translating gives CASSRGTNYEQYF.

CDR3 DNA sequence: TGTGCCAGCTCGCAGACTAGCGATTACAATGAGCAGTTCTTC. Its translation: CASSQTSDYNEQFF. The chain couples TRBV18 to TRBJ2-1; 8 bases line up with TRBD2. Germline loops: CDR1 KGHSH, CDR2 LQKENI. The CDR3 loop spans 14 amino acids. Losses at the gene ends were 6 bases for V and 4 bases for J; bases not matched to a gene: 5.

The rearrangement joins TRBV19 to TRBJ1-2; D is unclear. V was clipped by 3 bases and J by 8 bases, with 13 bases between them. Germline loops: CDR1 LNHDA, CDR2 SQIVND (reference sequence). The CDR3 is made up of 13 amino acids. CDR3 residues: CASSISSSGGYTF. The CDR3 DNA is TGTGCCAGTAGTATTTCCTCGTCGGGGGGCTACACCTTC.

The rearrangement uses TRBV2 and TRBJ1-6; D is undetermined. V lost 8 bases and J 7 bases, leaving 12 bases between the germline ends. The germline gives CDR1 SNHLY, CDR2 FYNNEI. There are 13 residues in the CDR3. The CDR3 DNA sequence: TGTGCCAGCGGTGGCAGAAAAAATTCACCCCTCCACTTT. As protein: CASGGRKNSPLHF.

Remarks on this clone: An end of the junction does not agree with germline; a read error may underlie this. The CDR3 sequence: CVTSRDGTSGAYNEQFF. In nucleotides, the CDR3 is TGTGTCACCAGCAGGGACGGGACTAGCGGGGCCTACAATGAGCAGTTCTTC. This chain joins TRBV15 and TRBJ2-1; 13 bases are shared with TRBD2. The CDR3 extends over 17 amino acids. Germline V lookup: CDR1 LNHNV, CDR2 YYDKDF (reference sequence). Looking up the rest from reference TRBV15 and TRBJ2-1 gives the full variable domain: DAMVIQNPRYQVTQFGKPVTLSCSQTLNHNVMYWYQQKSSQAPKLLFHYYDKDFNNEADTPDNFQSRRPNTSFCFLDIRSPGLGDTAMYLCVTSRDGTSGAYNEQFFGPGTRLTVL.

This clone has a handful of counts. The J gene is TRBJ1-3, the V gene TRBV5-1, with D unresolved. The CDR3 runs to 15 residues. Germline assignment: CDR1 SGHRS and CDR2 YFSETQ. V was cut by 4 bases and J by 2 bases, with 13 bases left in between. In nucleotides, the CDR3 is TGCGCCAGCAGCCCCCTATCGGGGACTGGAAACACCATATATTTT. Protein sequence: CASSPLSGTGNTIYF.

The V call is TRBV15, the J call TRBJ2-1; D gene unclear. Per the germline V gene, CDR1 is LNHNV and CDR2 is YYDKDF (reference sequence). V lost 0 bases and J 8 bases, leaving 11 bases between the germline ends. The CDR3 consists of 14 residues. CDR3 DNA: TGTGCCACCAGCAGAGACATGCCGGTCTATGAGCAGTTCTTC. This gives the protein CATSRDMPVYEQFF. The full variable domain, rest sourced from reference TRBV15 and TRBJ2-1, is DAMVIQNPRYQVTQFGKPVTLSCSQTLNHNVMYWYQQKSSQAPKLLFHYYDKDFNNEADTPDNFQSRRPNTSFCFLDIRSPGLGDTAMYLCATSRDMPVYEQFFGPGTRLTVL.

CDR3 loop: CASSWDRYQPQHF. CDR3 nucleotides: TGTGCCAGCAGTTGGGACAGGTATCAGCCCCAGCATTTT. V and J are TRBV6-5 and TRBJ1-5, with 8 bases matching TRBD1. This CDR3 is built from 13 residues. V was pared by 4 bases and J by 5 bases, with 1 base of the junction left unmatched. In germline, CDR1 is MNHEY, CDR2 SVGAGI.

The chain uses TRBV2 and TRBJ2-1; 11 bases agree with TRBD1. With 8 bases clipped from V and 5 bases from J, the junction kept 2 bases outside the gene matches. The CDR3 spans 13 residues. CDR1 and CDR2 from the germline V gene are SNHLY and FYNNEI. The CDR3 spells CASPGQGDNEQFF. The CDR3 DNA reads as TGTGCCAGCCCGGGACAGGGGGACAATGAGCAGTTCTTC. Variable domain in full (rest from reference TRBV2 and TRBJ2-1): EPEVTQTPSHQVTQMGQEVILRCVPISNHLYFYWYRQILGQKVEFLVSFYNNEISEKSEIFDDQFSVERPDGSNFTLKIRSTKLEDSAMYFCASPGQGDNEQFFGPGTRLTVL.

The CDR3 bases are TGCGCCAGCAGCAAGGGACAGGGGGGTACCACGGGGCAGTTCTTC. Translation: CASSKGQGGTTGQFF. The rearrangement uses TRBV5-1 and TRBJ2-1, with 11 bases identical to TRBD1. This CDR3 is 15 amino acids long. Per germline, CDR1 SGHRS and CDR2 YFSETQ. Trimming removed 4 bases from V and 12 bases from J; junction bases left unmatched: 12.

The V gene is TRBV5-1, the J gene TRBJ1-1, with D possibly matching TRBD1 (6 bases). V shed 4 bases and J shed 1 base, with 11 bases lying between them. Per germline, CDR1 SGHRS and CDR2 YFSETQ. CDR3 size: 14 residues. The CDR3 bases are TGCGCCAGCAGCCAGAGACAGGCGAACACTGAAGCTTTCTTT. This encodes CASSQRQANTEAFF.

The genes are TRBV18 and TRBJ1-1; weak D call: TRBD1 (5 bases). The germline gives CDR1 KGHSH, CDR2 LQKENI. CDR3 length: 14 residues. V was clipped by 0 bases and J by 6 bases, with 11 bases between them. Here the CDR3 reads CASSPPGGPAEAFF. CDR3 bases: TGTGCCAGCTCACCACCGGGGGGACCGGCTGAAGCTTTCTTT.

The V and J genes are TRBV9 and TRBJ1-3; D not certain. V lost 2 bases and J 7 bases, leaving 10 bases between the germline ends. This CDR3 is built from 13 residues. Germline values: CDR1 SGDLS, CDR2 YYNGEE. DNA of the CDR3: TGTGCCAGCAGCGTTGGCGGGAAGAACACCATATATTTT. It yields the protein CASSVGGKNTIYF.

This clone is a singleton in its sample. The gene calls are TRBV11-1 and TRBJ1-2, with 7 bases identical to TRBD1. There are 18 residues in the CDR3. V shed 3 bases, J shed 1 base, and the junction held 14 bases outside the gene matches. CDR1 and CDR2 from the germline V gene are SGHAT and FQDESV (reference sequence). The CDR3 reads CASSLEPILTGNNYGYTF. Here the CDR3 DNA reads TGTGCCAGCAGCTTGGAGCCGATACTGACAGGGAATAACTATGGCTACACCTTC.

V gene TRBV5-1 combines with J gene TRBJ2-2; D perhaps matches TRBD2 (5 bases). The CDR3 runs 18 residues. Trimming took 1 base from V and 4 from J, leaving 20 bases between them. Germline-derived CDR1 and CDR2 are SGHRS and YFSETQ. CDR3 bases: TGCGCCAGCAGCTTGTGGCGAGGTCCCGGGGTTGGCACCGGGGAGCTGTTTTTT. This encodes CASSLWRGPGVGTGELFF.

The V call is TRBV7-9, the J call TRBJ2-6; 9 nucleotides line up with TRBD1. The CDR3 has 18 amino acids. Germline values: CDR1 SEHNR, CDR2 FQNEAQ (reference sequence). V gave up 4 bases and J gave up 0 bases; unmatched junction bases: 7. CDR3 nucleotides: TGTGCCAGCAGCTATCGACAGGGGGTTACCTCTGGGGCCAACGTCCTGACTTTC. Translating gives CASSYRQGVTSGANVLTF.

This clone has only one observation. The CDR3 loop reads CASSDTGRLYEQYF. The CDR3 DNA sequence: TGTGCCAGCAGTGATACCGGGAGGCTCTACGAGCAGTACTTC. The V gene is TRBV25-1, the J gene TRBJ2-7; 7 positions agree with TRBD2. This CDR3 is built from 14 residues. Trimming at V came to 3 bases and at J to 3 bases, leaving 5 bases not matched to a gene. Germline V gene data show CDR1 as MGHDK and CDR2 as SYGVNS.

This chain links TRBV18 with TRBJ1-1; no definite D call. This CDR3 is 11 amino acids long. V was shortened by 8 bases and J by 4 bases, with 8 bases between the two germline ends. In germline, CDR1 is KGHSH, CDR2 LQKENI. The CDR3 DNA is TGTGCCAGCCAAGAGGGCACTGAAGCTTTCTTT. This gives the protein CASQEGTEAFF.

The J gene is TRBJ2-5, the V gene TRBV6-5, with 10 positions matching TRBD2. The CDR3 extends over 15 amino acids. CDR1 and CDR2 (germline): MNHEY, SVGAGI. Trimming cost V 6 bases and J 1 base; bases outside gene matches: 5. The CDR3 nucleotides are TGTGCCAGCAGCCAACTAGCGGGATTCCAAGAGACCCAGTACTTC. It translates to CASSQLAGFQETQYF.

The chain combines TRBV28 with TRBJ1-1; possibly TRBD1 for D (5 bases). The CDR3 is made up of 14 amino acids. The V gene lost 6 bases and the J gene lost 1 base, with 12 bases spanning the gap. CDR1 is MDHEN and CDR2 is SYDVKM in the germline V gene. CDR3 sequence reads: CASRPFGQNTEAFF. The CDR3 DNA reads TGTGCCAGCAGACCTTTTGGACAGAACACTGAAGCTTTCTTT.

The chain uses TRBV13 and TRBJ1-1; a possible D gene is TRBD1 (5 bases). The V and J ends lost 5 bases and 8 bases respectively, with 15 bases between them. CDR3 length: 13 residues. Germline CDR1 PRHDT, CDR2 FYEKMQ (reference sequence). The CDR3 DNA reads TGTGCCAGCAGCGCGGGACTTCCTAACGAAGCTTTCTTT. This translates into CASSAGLPNEAFF.

The V call is TRBV28, the J call TRBJ1-5, with D tentatively TRBD1 (5 bases). V lost 3 bases and J 6 bases, leaving 15 bases between the germline ends. The CDR3 has 15 residues. The germline CDR1 and CDR2 sequences are MDHEN and SYDVKM. Written as DNA, the CDR3 is TGTGCCAGCAGTTTTTCCGGGGGGGGTGGTCAGCCCCAGCATTTT. Translation: CASSFSGGGGQPQHF.

This chain joins TRBV28 and TRBJ2-5; 7 nucleotides agree with TRBD2. This CDR3 contains 14 residues. V lost 5 bases to trimming and J lost 4 bases; unmatched junction nucleotides: 7. Germline V CDR1 and CDR2: MDHEN, SYDVKM. CDR3 sequence reads: CASSRGSRPETQYF. The DNA for the CDR3 is TGTGCCAGCAGTCGCGGGAGTAGGCCAGAGACCCAGTACTTC.

The rearrangement links TRBV9 to TRBJ2-3; 11 bases map to TRBD2. The CDR3 totals 17 residues. Trimming at V came to 3 bases and at J to 0 bases, leaving 6 bases not matched to a gene. Germline CDR1 is SGDLS and CDR2 is YYNGEE. The CDR3 DNA sequence: TGTGCCAGCAGCGCGACCACTAGCGGGAGTAGCACAGATACGCAGTATTTT. Amino acids: CASSATTSGSSTDTQYF. Complete variable domain (other parts from reference TRBV9 and TRBJ2-3): DSGVTQTPKHLITATGQRVTLRCSPRSGDLSVYWYQQSLDQGLQFLIQYYNGEERAKGNILERFSAQQFPDLHSELNLSSLELGDSALYFCASSATTSGSSTDTQYFGPGTRLTVL.